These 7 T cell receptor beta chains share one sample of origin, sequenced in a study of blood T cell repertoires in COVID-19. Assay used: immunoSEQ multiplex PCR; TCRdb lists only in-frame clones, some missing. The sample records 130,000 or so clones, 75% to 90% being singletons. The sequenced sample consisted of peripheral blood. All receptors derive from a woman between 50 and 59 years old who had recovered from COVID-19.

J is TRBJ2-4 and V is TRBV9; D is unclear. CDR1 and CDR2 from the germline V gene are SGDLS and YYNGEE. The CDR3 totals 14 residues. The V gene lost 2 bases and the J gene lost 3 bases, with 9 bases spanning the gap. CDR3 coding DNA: TGTGCCAGCAGCGTTGACTCGGGCAAAAACATTCAGTACTTC. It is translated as CASSVDSGKNIQYF.

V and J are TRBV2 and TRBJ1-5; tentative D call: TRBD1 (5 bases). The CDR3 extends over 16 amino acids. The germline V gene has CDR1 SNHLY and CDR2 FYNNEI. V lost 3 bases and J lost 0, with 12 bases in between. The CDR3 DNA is TGTGCCAGCAGTGACCAGGGAGGGCATAGCAATCAGCCCCAGCATTTT. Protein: CASSDQGGHSNQPQHF. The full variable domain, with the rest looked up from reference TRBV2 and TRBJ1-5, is EPEVTQTPSHQVTQMGQEVILRCVPISNHLYFYWYRQILGQKVEFLVSFYNNEISEKSEIFDDQFSVERPDGSNFTLKIRSTKLEDSAMYFCASSDQGGHSNQPQHFGDGTRLSIL.

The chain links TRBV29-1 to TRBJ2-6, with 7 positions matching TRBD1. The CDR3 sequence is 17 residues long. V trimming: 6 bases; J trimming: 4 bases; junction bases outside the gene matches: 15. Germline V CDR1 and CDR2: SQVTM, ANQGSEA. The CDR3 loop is CSVYKQGTSLGANVLTF. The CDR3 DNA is TGCAGCGTGTATAAACAGGGGACCTCGTTGGGGGCCAACGTCCTGACTTTC.

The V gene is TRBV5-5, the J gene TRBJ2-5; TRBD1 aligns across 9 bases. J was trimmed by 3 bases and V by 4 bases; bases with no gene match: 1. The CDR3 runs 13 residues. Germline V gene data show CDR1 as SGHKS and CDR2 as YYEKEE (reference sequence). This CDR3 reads CASSRDREETQYF. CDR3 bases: TGTGCCAGCAGCCGGGACAGGGAAGAGACCCAGTACTTC.

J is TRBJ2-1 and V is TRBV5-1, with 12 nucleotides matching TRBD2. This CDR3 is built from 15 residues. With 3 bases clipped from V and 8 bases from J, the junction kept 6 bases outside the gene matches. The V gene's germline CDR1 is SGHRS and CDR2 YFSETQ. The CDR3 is CASSSGLAGMDEQFF. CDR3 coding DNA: TGCGCCAGCAGCTCGGGACTAGCGGGTATGGATGAGCAGTTCTTC.

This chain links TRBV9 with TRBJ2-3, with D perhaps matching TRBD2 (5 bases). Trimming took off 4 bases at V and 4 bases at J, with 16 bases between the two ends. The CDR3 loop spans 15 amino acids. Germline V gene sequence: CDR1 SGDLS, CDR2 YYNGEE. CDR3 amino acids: CASSPRPEAADTQYF. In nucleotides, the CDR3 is TGTGCCAGCAGCCCCCGCCCGGAAGCGGCAGATACGCAGTATTTT.

The CDR3 spells CASSNQGSSGNTIYF. Written as DNA, the CDR3 is TGTGCCAGCAGCAACCAGGGTTCCTCTGGAAACACCATATATTTT. This chain joins TRBV28 and TRBJ1-3; D may be TRBD1 (5 bases). The CDR3 covers 15 residues. V gave up 6 bases and J gave up 0 bases, with 12 bases separating them. CDR1 and CDR2 from the germline V gene are MDHEN and SYDVKM. The variable domain in full, completed from reference TRBV28 and TRBJ1-3, reads DVKVTQSSRYLVKRTGEKVFLECVQDMDHENMFWYRQDPGLGLRLIYFSYDVKMKEKGDIPEGYSVSREKKERFSLILESASTNQTSMYLCASSNQGSSGNTIYFGEGSWLTVV.